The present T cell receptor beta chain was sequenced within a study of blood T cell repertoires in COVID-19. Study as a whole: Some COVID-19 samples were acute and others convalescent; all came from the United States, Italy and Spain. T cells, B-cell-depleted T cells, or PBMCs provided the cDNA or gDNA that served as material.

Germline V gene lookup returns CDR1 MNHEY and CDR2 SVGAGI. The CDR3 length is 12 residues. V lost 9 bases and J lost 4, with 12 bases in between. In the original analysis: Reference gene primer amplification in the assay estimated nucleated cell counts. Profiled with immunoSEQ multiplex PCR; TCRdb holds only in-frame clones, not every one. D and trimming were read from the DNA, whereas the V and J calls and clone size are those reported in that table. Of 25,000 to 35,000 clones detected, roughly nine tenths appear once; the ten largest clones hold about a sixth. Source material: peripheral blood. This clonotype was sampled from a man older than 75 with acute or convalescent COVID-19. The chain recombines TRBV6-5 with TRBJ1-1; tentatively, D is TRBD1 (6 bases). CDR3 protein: CASTGQTTEAFF. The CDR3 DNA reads TGTGCCAGTACGGGACAAACCACTGAAGCTTTCTTT.